This TCR beta chain is drawn from a study of control samples from healthy donors and cancer patients (dated by TCRdb to 2019 to 2021). About this clone itself: What antigen it recognizes has not been identified. Base-call qualities are not available, and no considerably larger clone is one nucleotide away.

The library was built by means of the immunoSEQ multiplex PCR assay. Drawn from immuneACCESS, this table holds only the in-frame rearrangements with V and J called that TCRdb kept. Clones are partly lost; checked studies trace under half to an unresolved V gene and leave the rest unexplained. The table for this sample lists tens of thousands of clones; about 85% of them were counted only once. 13% to 15% of the sample is taken by the ten largest. From the cysteine through the phenylalanine, the CDR3 covers 13 amino acids. The retained sequence is limited to the CDR3, 39 bases, with the frame set at the first base. The germline V gene yields SGHTA for CDR1 and FQGTGA for CDR2. Deletion took 3 bases off V and 2 bases off J, with a span of 7 bases between the germline ends.

The rearrangement combines TRBV7-3 with TRBJ1-1, with no confident D gene call. Sequenced: blood. The clonotype comes from a woman in her 70s in good health. The CDR3 sequence is CASSLGANTEAFF. The nucleotide sequence reads TGTGCCAGCAGCTTGGGCGCCAACACTGAAGCTTTCTTT. With the rest looked up from the reference TRBV7-3 and TRBJ1-1 genes rather than sequenced, the full variable domain is GAGVSQTPSNKVTEKGKYVELRCDPISGHTALYWYRQSLGQGPEFLIYFQGTGAADDSGLPNDRFFAVRPEGSVSTLKIQRTERGDSAVYLCASSLGANTEAFFGQGTRLTVV.